This is a list of T cell receptor beta chains from one sample in a study of CD8+CD57+ T cells in acquired aplastic anemia. TCRdb re-derived calls from the reads in MiXCR, one entry per CDR3 protein. The data contain 120,000 or so distinct CDR3 sequences, 48% of them singletons. Sequences were obtained from sorted CD4+, CD8+, or CD8+CD57+ T cells (not recorded which) from PBMCs. All receptors come from a human donor in good health, serving as a control. Each CDR3 is given with its conserved first and last residue.

V	CDR3
TRBV19	CASSIGLLNTEAFF
TRBV4-1	CASSQDQRGQGEKNIQYF
TRBV30	CAWATPGLLYGYTF
TRBV15	CATPAEERGNEQFF
TRBV2	CASRQDSNQPQHF
TRBV15	CATSRGDRGLGETQYF
TRBV20-1	CSARDNTYEQYF
TRBV7-9	CASSLGAAPYEQYF
TRBV10-3	CAISGTGGSYGYTF
TRBV7-9	CASSRESSSGNTIYF
TRBV2	CASSERGGPQGAFF
TRBV7-9	CASSFGQGETQYF
TRBV24-1	CATSDLRTGQETQYF
TRBV4-3	CASSQVWVQGADTQYF
TRBV7-3	CASSLQTLHF
TRBV2	CASTRLAGFNEQYF
TRBV9	CASSVGGQIFSYEQYF
TRBV24-1	CATSAGGNYGYTF
TRBV20-1	CSARQASSYEQYF
TRBV7-6	CASRALDSSPQETQYF
TRBV5-1	CASSLVTSDNEQYF
TRBV20-1	CSARARTVTYEQYF
TRBV2	CAISEARTRGETQYF
TRBV4-1	CASSLSGLGAGEAQYF
TRBV9	CASSAALGLAETQYF
TRBV11-1	CASSLVSSGGFKQSTDTQYF